The T cell receptor beta chain under discussion was sequenced for a study of blood T cells in healthy people across ages. Findings and limits, study-wide: The unsorted PBMCs prevented any conclusive comparison of naive versus antigen-experienced cells.

The use of a sample-barcoded 5' primer and a J-beta primer mix characterized a second PCR of roughly 6 to 12 cycles. Through a template-switch adaptor with 12 random nucleotides, each cDNA molecule received a tag. CDR3-containing paired-end reads numbered at least 3 million in each sample. TCRdb re-analysed the 5' RACE reads in MiXCR, keeping a single row per CDR3 protein. Among approximately 680,000 distinct CDR3 sequences, about 30% were seen once, and the ten largest hold 15% to 19%. The V gene's germline CDR1 is MNHEY and CDR2 SVGEGT. The CDR3 covers 13 residues. V dropped 4 bases and J dropped 1 base, with 8 bases sitting between them. This clonotype came up many times. Its antigen is unidentified.

This TCR derives from an elderly woman in good health. Sequencing was carried out using blood. The rearrangement links TRBV6-2 or TRBV6-3 to TRBJ2-7; possibly TRBD1 for D (5 bases). Written as DNA, the CDR3 is TGTGCCAGCAGTTGGACACCTTCCTACGAGCAGTACTTC. It encodes CASSWTPSYEQYF.